This T cell receptor beta chain was obtained from a study of cytomegalovirus exposure and HLA in healthy donors. Overall study context: Roughly 180 million T cells yielded around 120 million unique TCR beta sequences in earlier analysis.

On this clone itself: The antigen is undetermined.

The CDR3 consists of 13 residues. V was pared by 8 bases and J by 1 base, with 4 bases of the junction left unmatched. Germline CDR1 and CDR2: SNHLY and FYNNEI. The PCR contained 60 Vbeta and 13 Jbeta primers. Profiled with immunoSEQ multiplex PCR; TCRdb holds only in-frame clones, not every one. This repertoire shows fewer than 110,000 clones, around 74% found once; its top ten account for around 15%. The study, taken as a whole, reports: Some V segments (TRBV6-2 and TRBV6-3 among them) were excluded as indistinguishable. A later analysis found TCR association rates differed by HLA locus, highest for DRB1 and lowest for HLA-C. The study had only CMV serostatus as immune exposure information.

This rearrangement joins TRBV2 to TRBJ2-7; TRBD1 matches 8 bases. The sequence was collected from a woman between 40 and 50 years old in good health and CMV-seropositive. Sequenced sample: PBMCs. In nucleotides, the CDR3 is TGTGCCAGCCTGACAGGGGCGTCCTACGAGCAGTACTTC. This gives the protein CASLTGASYEQYF.